The 24 T cell receptor beta chains below all came from one sample that was sequenced in a study of regulatory dendritic cells for organ transplantation. Data came from immunoSEQ multiplex PCR; TCRdb stores just in-frame clones and leaves some out. In the table there are roughly 12,000 clones, about four fifths of which are singletons. Sorted T cells were CFSE-labeled and cultured less than 6 days with allogeneic regulatory or mature dendritic cells at 1:10. For these receptors, no antigen is known. Sequencing was done on a sample of naive CD8+ T cells from blood cultured with regulatory dendritic cells. Sample subset: CD45RA+ naive T cells. The receptor set was obtained from a human donor in good health.

This clone turned up a few times. The rearrangement links TRBV7-8 to TRBJ2-7; weak D call: TRBD1 (6 bases). Germline CDR1 and CDR2: SGHVS and FQNEAQ. The CDR3 is 15 residues long. The V end was cut by 5 bases, the J end by 0 bases, with 14 bases between. The CDR3 loop reads CASSLGGQSSYEQYF. The CDR3 DNA follows: TGTGCCAGCAGCCTTGGGGGCCAGAGCTCCTACGAGCAGTACTTC.

The CDR3 loop reads CASSLALAASEKLFF. CDR3 coding DNA: TGTGCCAGCAGTTTAGCCCTGGCAGCGTCTGAAAAACTGTTTTTT. The rearrangement links TRBV27 to TRBJ1-4; D is ambiguous. Trimming pared 2 bases from V and 7 bases from J, leaving 14 bases between. Germline V gene lookup returns CDR1 MNHEY and CDR2 SMNVEV (reference sequence). This CDR3 is 15 amino acids long.

This sequence joins TRBV10-3 and TRBJ2-3; 9 bases map to TRBD1. This CDR3 region has 15 residues. Germline loops: CDR1 ENHRY, CDR2 SYGVKD. Trimming removed 6 bases from V and 0 bases from J; junction bases left unmatched: 4. The CDR3 region has the DNA TGTGCCATCAGCCTGACAGGGGGTAGCACAGATACGCAGTATTTT. It is translated as CAISLTGGSTDTQYF.

The chain uses TRBV19 and TRBJ2-7; D is perhaps TRBD1 (6 bases). Trimming stripped 5 bases from V and 3 bases from J, with 11 bases between. The CDR3 has 13 residues. Per germline, CDR1 LNHDA and CDR2 SQIVND (reference sequence). The CDR3 coding sequence is TGTGCCAGTAGTCCTACAGGGTACTACGAGCAGTACTTC. Its protein product is CASSPTGYYEQYF.

The chain joins TRBV27 to TRBJ2-3; possibly TRBD1 for D (6 bases). Trimming stripped 2 bases from V and 3 bases from J, with 12 bases between. Germline V gene sequence: CDR1 MNHEY, CDR2 SMNVEV (reference sequence). The CDR3 covers 15 residues. The CDR3 sequence: CASSLNPQGTDTQYF. In DNA form, the CDR3 reads TGTGCCAGCAGTTTAAACCCACAGGGTACAGATACGCAGTATTTT.

The rearrangement uses TRBV5-1 and TRBJ1-2, with 8 bases identical to TRBD1. V dropped 3 bases and J dropped 3; count of bases not matched to a gene: 4. The germline V gene encodes CDR1 SGHRS and CDR2 YFSETQ. The CDR3 has 14 residues. CDR3 amino acids: CASSSDRADYGYTF. CDR3 DNA sequence: TGCGCCAGCAGCTCGGACAGGGCGGACTATGGCTACACCTTC.

J is TRBJ2-1 and V is TRBV29-1, with 11 bases that match TRBD2. The ends lost 3 bases at V and 2 bases at J; junction bases unmatched: 3. The CDR3 is 15 amino acids. Germline V lookup: CDR1 SQVTM, CDR2 ANQGSEA. The CDR3 sequence is CSVETSGTTYNEQFF. The CDR3 nucleotides are TGCAGCGTTGAGACTAGCGGGACCACCTACAATGAGCAGTTCTTC.

The chain employs TRBV4-1 and TRBJ2-1; 8 bases align to TRBD1. V shed 0 bases and J 4 bases; nucleotides not matched to a gene: 5. Germline V gene lookup returns CDR1 MGHRA and CDR2 YSYEKL. The CDR3 loop spans 16 amino acids. This CDR3 reads CASSQEEQGVYNEQFF. As DNA, the CDR3 is TGCGCCAGCAGCCAAGAAGAACAGGGGGTATACAATGAGCAGTTCTTC.

The gene calls are TRBV27 and TRBJ2-2; 11 bases align to TRBD2. The length of the CDR3 is 17 residues. With V trimmed by 8 bases and J by 1 base, 9 bases remained unmatched. Germline values: CDR1 MNHEY, CDR2 SMNVEV (reference sequence). CDR3 DNA sequence: TGTGCCAGCTCTCGGGATAGCGGGGGGGTGAACACCGGGGAGCTGTTTTTT. This encodes CASSRDSGGVNTGELFF.

This chain links TRBV9 with TRBJ1-1, with 9 bases identical to TRBD1. This CDR3 has 14 residues. V shed 2 bases, J shed 5 bases, and the junction held 4 bases outside the gene matches. CDR1 is SGDLS, CDR2 YYNGEE, per germline. The CDR3 protein is CASSVGQGGTEAFF. In DNA, the CDR3 is TGTGCCAGCAGCGTGGGACAGGGCGGGACTGAAGCTTTCTTT.

This clone was picked up a small number of times. This sequence joins TRBV7-8 and TRBJ1-2, with 8 bases that match TRBD1. Germline V CDR1 and CDR2: SGHVS, FQNEAQ. J lost 2 bases, V lost 7 bases, and 6 bases had no gene match. This CDR3 spans 14 amino acids. In nucleotides, the CDR3 is TGTGCCAGCACCTTGACAGGGGTCAACTATGGCTACACCTTC. Translated: CASTLTGVNYGYTF.

This clone turned up a few times. The chain has TRBV19 and TRBJ1-2; D gene uncertain. The germline V gene encodes CDR1 LNHDA and CDR2 SQIVND (reference sequence). The CDR3 extends over 12 amino acids. V lost 3 bases to trimming and J lost 7 bases, with 9 bases between them. The CDR3 loop reads CASSIPLGGYTF. CDR3 in DNA: TGTGCCAGTAGTATTCCCCTCGGTGGCTACACCTTC. Based on the CDR3 plus reference TRBV19 and TRBJ1-2, the full variable domain is DGGITQSPKYLFRKEGQNVTLSCEQNLNHDAMYWYRQDPGQGLRLIYYSQIVNDFQKGDIAEGYSVSREKKESFPLTVTSAQKNPTAFYLCASSIPLGGYTFGSGTRLTVV.

The chain has TRBV9 and TRBJ1-5; 8 positions match TRBD1. There are 14 residues in the CDR3. The germline V gene encodes CDR1 SGDLS and CDR2 YYNGEE. The trim removed 0 bases at V and 6 bases at J, leaving 2 bases unmatched. CDR3 residues: CASSVGTGRQPQHF. The CDR3 DNA sequence: TGTGCCAGCAGCGTAGGGACAGGGCGTCAGCCCCAGCATTTT.

This clone has only one observation. At one boundary the junction diverges from the germline segment, which might be a read error. This rearrangement joins TRBV6-1 to TRBJ1-6; a possible D gene is TRBD1 (6 bases). Germline values: CDR1 MNHNS, CDR2 SASEGT. There are 18 residues in the CDR3. CDR3 DNA: TGTGCCGGCAGTGAAGCGGCCGACAGGTTCTCCTATAATTCACCCCTCCACTTT. This gives the protein CAGSEAADRFSYNSPLHF.

The chain uses TRBV5-6 and TRBJ2-7; D remains ambiguous. Trimming took 0 bases from V and 6 from J, leaving 4 bases between them. Germline V gives CDR1 SGHDT, CDR2 YYEEEE. The CDR3 extends over 11 amino acids. CDR3 amino acids: CASSLGLEQYF. The DNA of the CDR3 is TGTGCCAGCAGCTTGGGACTCGAGCAGTACTTC.

The V gene is TRBV6-5, the J gene TRBJ1-5; D gene uncertain. Germline values: CDR1 MNHEY, CDR2 SVGAGI. This CDR3 is 14 amino acids long. The V end lost 2 bases, the J end lost 7 bases, and 12 bases lay between the germline ends. CDR3 nucleotides: TGTGCCAGCAGTTACAATATAGAGAGCCAGCCCCAGCATTTT. It specifies CASSYNIESQPQHF.

This clone was seen only once. This chain joins TRBV27 and TRBJ2-3; tentatively, D is TRBD2 (6 bases). CDR1 and CDR2 (germline): MNHEY, SMNVEV (reference sequence). V dropped 2 bases and J dropped 0 bases, with 9 bases sitting between them. The CDR3 sequence is 15 residues long. CDR3 sequence: CASSLGGASTDTQYF. DNA for the CDR3: TGTGCCAGCAGTTTAGGAGGGGCGAGCACAGATACGCAGTATTTT.

The chain joins TRBV9 to TRBJ2-3; possible D gene TRBD2, 5 bases. V was shortened by 3 bases and J by 5 bases, with 13 bases between the two germline ends. Per the germline V gene, CDR1 is SGDLS and CDR2 is YYNGEE. The CDR3 length is 14 residues. In DNA form, the CDR3 reads TGTGCCAGCAGCGGGGCCATCGGGGTAGATACGCAGTATTTT. It translates to CASSGAIGVDTQYF.

J is TRBJ1-1 and V is TRBV5-5; the D is unclear. Trimming took 9 bases from V and 5 from J, leaving 17 bases between them. The CDR3 spans 13 residues. Looked up from germline, CDR1 is SGHKS and CDR2 is YYEKEE (reference sequence). The CDR3 here is CATYFGGSTEAFF. CDR3 in DNA: TGTGCCACCTACTTTGGAGGGAGTACTGAAGCTTTCTTT.

The chain joins TRBV4-1 to TRBJ2-1; 12 positions match TRBD1. Germline CDR1 MGHRA, CDR2 YSYEKL. V lost 3 bases and J lost 4; bases outside the gene matches: 10. This CDR3 is 18 amino acids long. In DNA, the CDR3 is TGCGCCAGCAGCCATTTGCCGGGACAGGGGGCGCGTTACAATGAGCAGTTCTTC. Amino acid sequence: CASSHLPGQGARYNEQFF.

The chain employs TRBV7-8 and TRBJ2-1; tentative D call: TRBD1 (6 bases). This CDR3 spans 15 amino acids. Trimming pared 6 bases from V and 0 bases from J, leaving 12 bases between. CDR1 is SGHVS, CDR2 FQNEAQ, per germline. The CDR3 coding sequence is TGTGCCAGCAGTTTTACAGGGAGCTCCTACAATGAGCAGTTCTTC. This gives the protein CASSFTGSSYNEQFF.

The V call is TRBV13, the J call TRBJ1-4, with unresolved D. The CDR3 extends over 15 amino acids. Germline lookup yields CDR1 PRHDT and CDR2 FYEKMQ (reference sequence). Between the trimmed V and J ends, which lost 5 bases and 1 base, there was a span of 11 bases. The CDR3 loop reads CASSRGRGTNEKLFF. CDR3 bases: TGTGCCAGCAGCCGCGGTCGAGGAACTAATGAAAAACTGTTTTTT.

There are a few counts of this clone. This chain uses TRBV27 with TRBJ2-7, with 10 bases identical to TRBD1. The length of the CDR3 is 14 residues. V shed 5 bases, J shed 3 bases, and the junction held 4 bases outside the gene matches. CDR1 and CDR2 from the germline V gene are MNHEY and SMNVEV (reference sequence). The CDR3 reads CASSIGDRGYEQYF. The CDR3 DNA sequence: TGTGCCAGCAGTATTGGGGACAGGGGCTACGAGCAGTACTTC.

The chain is built from TRBV5-5 and TRBJ2-1; 9 bases line up with TRBD1. This CDR3 region has 14 residues. The germline V gene has CDR1 SGHKS and CDR2 YYEKEE (reference sequence). The J segment lost 7 bases and the V segment lost 4 bases, leaving 6 bases of the junction unmatched. CDR3 bases: TGTGCCAGCAGCCCCCGGGACAGGGCGAATGAGCAGTTCTTC. Translation gives CASSPRDRANEQFF.